The next 20 T cell receptor beta chains were all read from a single sample in a study of T cells after yellow fever vaccination. TCRdb analysed the 5' RACE reads with MiXCR anew, one entry per CDR3 protein. The repertoire consists of around 300,000 distinct CDR3 sequences, with 3.5% to 4.5% occurring once and the leading ten covering approximately 19%. Sequences were derived from PBMCs, sampled 15 days after the yellow fever booster vaccination. All receptors derive from a man aged 18 to 29 who received the YFV17D yellow fever vaccine.

This clonotype turned up a few times. The genes are TRBV27 and TRBJ2-3; a possible D gene is TRBD2 (6 bases). Trimming removed 5 bases at V and 10 bases at J, with 19 bases between. The CDR3 contains 14 residues. The germline gives CDR1 MNHEY, CDR2 SMNVEV (reference sequence). The CDR3 DNA reads TGTGCCAGCAGTGAGGGACTGGCCTCCGGATCGCAGTATTTT. Translating gives CASSEGLASGSQYF.

This clonotype has at least ten counts. This rearrangement joins TRBV24-1 to TRBJ1-5; 8 bases are a match to TRBD1. CDR1 and CDR2 (germline): KGHDR, SFDVKD. This CDR3 comprises 14 residues. V lost 4 bases, J lost 5 bases, and 3 bases stayed unmatched. CDR3 amino acids: CATSDGQGDQPQHF. The CDR3 coding sequence is TGTGCCACCAGTGACGGACAGGGTGATCAGCCCCAGCATTTT.

This clonotype was picked up many times. CDR3 coding DNA: TGCAGCGTTGAATCCGGGACAGTTTATGGCTACACCTTC. Its protein product is CSVESGTVYGYTF. The chain has TRBV29-1 and TRBJ1-2, with 7 bases aligning to TRBD1. The CDR3 is 13 amino acids. Germline V gene lookup returns CDR1 SQVTM and CDR2 ANQGSEA. V dropped 2 bases and J dropped 5; count of bases not matched to a gene: 5.

The sample holds a few counts of this clonotype. The CDR3 region is CASSLTHGGIYNEQFF. The CDR3 DNA is TGTGCCAGCAGTCTAACTCACGGGGGTATCTACAATGAGCAGTTCTTC. The chain recombines TRBV6-2 or TRBV6-3 with TRBJ2-1; D possibly corresponds to TRBD2 (6 bases). Trimming removed 5 bases from V and 3 bases from J, with 17 bases in between. The CDR3 extends over 16 amino acids. Germline V lookup: CDR1 MNHEY, CDR2 SVGEGT.

This clonotype was detected many times. This rearrangement joins TRBV5-6 to TRBJ2-3, with D maybe TRBD1 (5 bases). V was pared by 1 base and J by 1 base, with 22 bases between. CDR1 is SGHDT, CDR2 YYEEEE, per germline. The CDR3 sequence is 19 residues long. CDR3 sequence (DNA): TGTGCCAGCAGCTTGATCCAGACAGCACAGAGCCCTCGCACAGATACGCAGTATTTT. Its translation is CASSLIQTAQSPRTDTQYF.

This clonotype turned up a few times. This chain links TRBV19 with TRBJ1-5, with TRBD1 identical over 7 bases. Per the germline V gene, CDR1 is LNHDA and CDR2 is SQIVND (reference sequence). V lost 6 bases, J lost 6 bases, and 8 bases stayed unmatched. This CDR3 contains 14 residues. This CDR3 is CASSDRVSAQPQHF. The CDR3, as DNA: TGTGCCAGTAGCGACAGGGTATCAGCTCAGCCCCAGCATTTT.

This clonotype was recorded at least ten times. The genes are TRBV6-6 and TRBJ2-1; TRBD2 matches at 9 bases. V lost 0 bases to trimming and J lost 4 bases; unmatched junction nucleotides: 4. CDR3 length equals 16 residues. Germline CDR1 is MNHNY and CDR2 is SVGAGI (reference sequence). In nucleotides, the CDR3 is TGTGCCAGCAGTTACTCTGGACTAGCGCCGTACAATGAGCAGTTCTTC. This translates into CASSYSGLAPYNEQFF.

This clonotype was counted ten times or more. This sequence joins TRBV29-1 and TRBJ2-2, with D perhaps TRBD1 (5 bases). The CDR3 consists of 15 residues. With 0 bases removed from V and 4 bases from J, the gap between germline ends came to 12 bases. CDR1 is SQVTM, CDR2 ANQGSEA, per germline. CDR3 residues: CSVEEEAGLTGELFF. CDR3 DNA: TGCAGCGTTGAAGAGGAAGCAGGGCTCACCGGGGAGCTGTTTTTT.

CDR3 loop: CASKARVDGYTF. The CDR3 DNA reads TGTGCCAGCAAGGCAAGGGTGGATGGCTACACCTTC. The chain uses TRBV25-1 and TRBJ1-2, with D hard to call. The V gene lost 7 bases and the J gene lost 6 bases, with 12 bases spanning the gap. The CDR3 contains 12 residues. Germline loops: CDR1 MGHDK, CDR2 SYGVNS.

This clonotype turned up a few times. The rearrangement uses TRBV9 and TRBJ2-4; D call uncertain. Per germline, CDR1 SGDLS and CDR2 YYNGEE. With 2 bases removed from V and 4 bases from J, the gap between germline ends came to 4 bases. The CDR3 has 12 residues. The chain's CDR3 is CASSVSKNIQYF. Here the CDR3 DNA reads TGTGCCAGCAGCGTGTCAAAAAACATTCAGTACTTC.

This clonotype was observed at least ten times. The V and J genes are TRBV3-1 and TRBJ2-3, with TRBD2 matching over 9 bases. Germline assignment: CDR1 LGHDT and CDR2 YNNKEL (reference sequence). Unmatched junction bases numbered 2, after V lost 0 bases and J lost 1 base. The CDR3 covers 16 residues. DNA of the CDR3: TGTGCCAGCAGCCAAGATAGGACTAGCGGCACAGATACGCAGTATTTT. Translation gives CASSQDRTSGTDTQYF.

The chain joins TRBV5-1 to TRBJ2-5; D may be TRBD1 or TRBD2 (5 bases each). Trimming pared 4 bases from V and 4 bases from J, leaving 14 bases between. CDR1 and CDR2 from the germline V gene are SGHRS and YFSETQ. CDR3 size: 14 residues. The CDR3 spells CASSEDPGPETQYF. CDR3 DNA: TGCGCCAGCAGCGAGGACCCGGGGCCAGAGACCCAGTACTTC.

There are many counts of this clonotype. The CDR3: CATSDSTGYKETQYF. CDR3 bases: TGTGCCACCAGTGATTCTACAGGGTATAAAGAGACCCAGTACTTC. The chain carries TRBV24-1 and TRBJ2-5, with D perhaps matching TRBD1 (6 bases). Germline V gives CDR1 KGHDR, CDR2 SFDVKD. The CDR3 is 15 amino acids. V was clipped by 2 bases and J by 3 bases, with 12 bases between them.

The chain employs TRBV7-9 and TRBJ1-6, with 10 bases matching TRBD1. This CDR3 contains 17 residues. Per germline, CDR1 SEHNR and CDR2 FQNEAQ (reference sequence). Germline trimming cut 5 bases from V and 7 bases from J; bases unmatched to any gene: 11. The CDR3: CASSTGTGVSSNSPLHF. CDR3 in DNA: TGTGCCAGCAGCACCGGGACAGGGGTTTCGTCGAATTCACCCCTCCACTTT.

As regards this clonotype: A much more abundant neighbour one base away suggests this may be a read error. The J gene is TRBJ2-5, the V gene TRBV5-6; 9 nucleotides match TRBD2. The V segment lost 3 bases and the J segment 4 bases; nucleotides outside the gene matches: 4. The germline gives CDR1 SGHDT, CDR2 YYEEEE. The CDR3 loop spans 14 amino acids. The CDR3 loop reads CASSSLAGSETQYF. For the CDR3, the DNA is TGTGCCAGCAGCTCCCTAGCGGGGTCAGAGACCCAGTACTTC.

There are many counts of this clonotype. The rearrangement links TRBV20-1 to TRBJ2-7, with 7 positions matching TRBD1. CDR3 length: 14 amino acids. The V and J ends lost 3 bases and 0 bases, in that order; junction bases with no gene match: 5. In germline, CDR1 is DFQATT, CDR2 SNEGSKA (reference sequence). The CDR3 coding sequence is TGCAGTGCTAGGGGACAGCTCTCCTCCTACGAGCAGTACTTC. This encodes CSARGQLSSYEQYF.

The chain carries TRBV7-2 and TRBJ2-1; TRBD2 agrees at 7 bases. Germline values: CDR1 SGHTA, CDR2 FQGNSA. V was pared by 5 bases and J by 1 base, with 8 bases of the junction left unmatched. The CDR3 contains 16 residues. The CDR3 nucleotides read TGTGCCAGCAGCCCTCGCGGGGGATGGTCCTACAATGAGCAGTTCTTC. Amino acid sequence: CASSPRGGWSYNEQFF.

This clonotype was detected many times. The chain combines TRBV10-3 with TRBJ2-7; no clear D. The CDR3 runs to 11 residues. Per the germline V gene, CDR1 is ENHRY and CDR2 is SYGVKD. Trimming removed 4 bases at V and 5 bases at J, with 6 bases between. CDR3 protein: CAISGFDEQYF. Here the CDR3 DNA reads TGTGCCATCAGTGGATTCGACGAGCAGTACTTC.

The V gene is TRBV7-9, the J gene TRBJ2-1, with TRBD2 matching 15 bases. In germline, CDR1 is SEHNR, CDR2 FQNEAQ (reference sequence). The CDR3 has 17 amino acids. V lost 1 base, J lost 8 bases, and 6 bases stayed unmatched. Here the CDR3 reads CASSLGTSGGARDEQFF. CDR3 sequence (DNA): TGTGCCAGCAGCTTAGGGACTAGCGGGGGGGCTCGCGATGAGCAGTTCTTC.

This chain uses TRBV4-1 with TRBJ1-2; 7 bases are a match to TRBD1. Germline assignment: CDR1 MGHRA and CDR2 YSYEKL. The V gene end was trimmed by 3 bases and the J gene end by 4 bases; junction bases not matched to a gene: 11. CDR3 length equals 16 residues. In nucleotides, the CDR3 is TGCGCCAGCAGCCAGGCGGGACAGCAGTACTTCTATGGCTACACCTTC. Translating gives CASSQAGQQYFYGYTF.